This T cell receptor beta chain was sequenced for a study of cytomegalovirus exposure and HLA in healthy donors. The CDR3 covers 15 residues. Per the germline V gene, CDR1 is LNHNV and CDR2 is YYDKDF (reference sequence). With 5 bases clipped from V and 2 bases from J, the junction kept 1 base outside the gene matches. A multiplex PCR was run with 60 Vbeta primers and 13 Jbeta primers. Here immunoSEQ multiplex PCR was the method, and the copy in TCRdb shows in-frame clones only, minus some. The sample includes 76,000 or so clones, around 70% seen only once; the top ten take roughly 16%. The receptor was derived from a woman between 40 and 50 years old in good health and CMV-seropositive. The sequenced sample consisted of PBMCs. The gene calls are TRBV15 and TRBJ2-1; 12 bases align to TRBD1. The CDR3 coding sequence is TGTGCCACCAGCGGGACAGGGGGCCCCTACAATGAGCAGTTCTTC. Its protein product is CATSGTGGPYNEQFF.